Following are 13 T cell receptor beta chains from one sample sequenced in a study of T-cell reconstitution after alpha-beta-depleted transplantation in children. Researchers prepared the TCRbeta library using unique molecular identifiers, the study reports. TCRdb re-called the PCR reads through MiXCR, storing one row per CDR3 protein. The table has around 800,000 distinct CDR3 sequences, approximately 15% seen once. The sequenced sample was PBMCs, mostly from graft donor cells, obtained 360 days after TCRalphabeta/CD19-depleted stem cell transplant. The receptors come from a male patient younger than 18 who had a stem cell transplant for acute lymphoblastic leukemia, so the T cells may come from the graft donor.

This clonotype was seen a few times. This chain's CDR3 is CSVVTGGYGYTF. For the CDR3, the DNA is TGCAGCGTGGTCACAGGGGGCTATGGCTACACCTTC. The chain joins TRBV29-1 to TRBJ1-2; 8 positions agree with TRBD1. V shed 6 bases, J shed 4 bases, and the junction held 4 bases outside the gene matches. The CDR3 has 12 amino acids. CDR1 and CDR2 from the germline V gene are SQVTM and ANQGSEA.

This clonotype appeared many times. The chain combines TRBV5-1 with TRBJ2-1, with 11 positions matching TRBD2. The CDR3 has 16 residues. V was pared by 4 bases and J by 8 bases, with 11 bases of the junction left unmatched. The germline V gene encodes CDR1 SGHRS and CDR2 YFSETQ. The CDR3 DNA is TGCGCCAGCAGCAGCCTAGCGGGAGGCTTTTTCGATGAGCAGTTCTTC. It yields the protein CASSSLAGGFFDEQFF.

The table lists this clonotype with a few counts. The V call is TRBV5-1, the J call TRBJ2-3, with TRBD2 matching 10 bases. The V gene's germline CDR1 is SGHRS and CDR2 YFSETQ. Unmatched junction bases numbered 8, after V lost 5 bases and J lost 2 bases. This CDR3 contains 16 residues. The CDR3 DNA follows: TGCGCCAGCAGACGAGGGACTAGCGCGAACACAGATACGCAGTATTTT. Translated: CASRRGTSANTDTQYF.

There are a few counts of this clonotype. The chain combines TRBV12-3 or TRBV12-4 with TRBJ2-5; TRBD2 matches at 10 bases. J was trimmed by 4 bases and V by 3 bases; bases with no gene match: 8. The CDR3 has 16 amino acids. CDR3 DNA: TGTGCCAGCAGTTTGGGGGCTAGCGGGAGCCTAGAGACCCAGTACTTC. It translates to CASSLGASGSLETQYF.

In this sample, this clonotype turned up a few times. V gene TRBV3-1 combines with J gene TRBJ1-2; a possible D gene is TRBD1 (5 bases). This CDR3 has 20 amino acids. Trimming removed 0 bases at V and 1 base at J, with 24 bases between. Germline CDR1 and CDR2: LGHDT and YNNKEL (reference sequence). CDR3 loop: CASSQEPEQDPGGNNYGYTF. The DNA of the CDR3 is TGTGCCAGCAGCCAAGAACCGGAACAGGACCCCGGGGGAAATAACTATGGCTACACCTTC. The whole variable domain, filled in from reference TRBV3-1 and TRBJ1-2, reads DTAVSQTPKYLVTQMGNDKSIKCEQNLGHDTMYWYKQDSKKFLKIMFSYNNKELIINETVPNRFSPKSPDKAHLNLHINSLELGDSAVYFCASSQEPEQDPGGNNYGYTFGSGTRLTVV.

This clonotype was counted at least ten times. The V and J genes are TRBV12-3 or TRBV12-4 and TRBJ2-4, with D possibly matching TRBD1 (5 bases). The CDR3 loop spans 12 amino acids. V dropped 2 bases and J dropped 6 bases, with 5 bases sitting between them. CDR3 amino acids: CASSLQGNIQYF. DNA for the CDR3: TGTGCCAGCAGTTTACAGGGAAACATTCAGTACTTC.

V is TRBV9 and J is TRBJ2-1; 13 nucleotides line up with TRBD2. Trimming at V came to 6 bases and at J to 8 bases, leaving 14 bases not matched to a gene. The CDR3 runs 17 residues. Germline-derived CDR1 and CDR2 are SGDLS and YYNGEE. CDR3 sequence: CASTVLPGTSGNHEQFF. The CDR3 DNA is TGTGCCAGCACCGTTCTACCCGGGACTAGCGGGAATCATGAGCAGTTCTTC.

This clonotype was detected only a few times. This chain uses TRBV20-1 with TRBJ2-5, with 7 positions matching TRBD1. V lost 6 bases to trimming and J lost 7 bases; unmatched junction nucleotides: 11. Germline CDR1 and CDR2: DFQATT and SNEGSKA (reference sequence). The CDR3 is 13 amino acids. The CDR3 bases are TGCAGTGCGGCGTGGACAGGAGGTGGGACCCAGTACTTC. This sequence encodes CSAAWTGGGTQYF.

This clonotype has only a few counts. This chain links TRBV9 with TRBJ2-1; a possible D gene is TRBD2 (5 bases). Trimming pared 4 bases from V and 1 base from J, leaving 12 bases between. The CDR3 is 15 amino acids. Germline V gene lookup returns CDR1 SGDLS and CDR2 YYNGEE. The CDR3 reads CASSPHRESYNEQFF. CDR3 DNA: TGTGCCAGCAGCCCCCATCGGGAATCCTACAATGAGCAGTTCTTC.

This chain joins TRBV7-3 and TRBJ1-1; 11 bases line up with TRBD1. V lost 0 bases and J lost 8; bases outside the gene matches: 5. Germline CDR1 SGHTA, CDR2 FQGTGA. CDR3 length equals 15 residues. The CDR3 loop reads CASSLTPGQGVEAFF. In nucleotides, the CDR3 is TGTGCCAGCAGCTTAACGCCGGGACAGGGGGTCGAAGCTTTCTTT. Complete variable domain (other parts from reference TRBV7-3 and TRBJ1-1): GAGVSQTPSNKVTEKGKYVELRCDPISGHTALYWYRQSLGQGPEFLIYFQGTGAADDSGLPNDRFFAVRPEGSVSTLKIQRTERGDSAVYLCASSLTPGQGVEAFFGQGTRLTVV.

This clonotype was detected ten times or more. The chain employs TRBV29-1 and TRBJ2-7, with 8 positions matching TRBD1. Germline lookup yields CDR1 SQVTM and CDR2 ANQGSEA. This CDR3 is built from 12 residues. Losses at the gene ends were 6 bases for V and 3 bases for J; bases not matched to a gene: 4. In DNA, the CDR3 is TGCAGCGTAACCACAGGGGGCTACGAGCAGTACTTC. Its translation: CSVTTGGYEQYF.

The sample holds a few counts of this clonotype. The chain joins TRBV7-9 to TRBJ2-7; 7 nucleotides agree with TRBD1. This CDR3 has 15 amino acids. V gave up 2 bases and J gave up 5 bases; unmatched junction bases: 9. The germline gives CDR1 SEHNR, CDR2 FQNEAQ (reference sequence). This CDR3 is CASSLINRGRNEQYF. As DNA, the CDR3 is TGTGCCAGCAGCTTAATCAACAGGGGACGGAACGAGCAGTACTTC.

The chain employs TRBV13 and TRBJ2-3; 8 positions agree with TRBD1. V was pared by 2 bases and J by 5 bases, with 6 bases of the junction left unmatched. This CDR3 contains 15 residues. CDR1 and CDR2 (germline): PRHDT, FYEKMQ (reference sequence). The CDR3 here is CASSLPGGEIDTQYF. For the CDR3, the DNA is TGTGCCAGCAGCTTACCAGGGGGCGAGATAGATACGCAGTATTTT.